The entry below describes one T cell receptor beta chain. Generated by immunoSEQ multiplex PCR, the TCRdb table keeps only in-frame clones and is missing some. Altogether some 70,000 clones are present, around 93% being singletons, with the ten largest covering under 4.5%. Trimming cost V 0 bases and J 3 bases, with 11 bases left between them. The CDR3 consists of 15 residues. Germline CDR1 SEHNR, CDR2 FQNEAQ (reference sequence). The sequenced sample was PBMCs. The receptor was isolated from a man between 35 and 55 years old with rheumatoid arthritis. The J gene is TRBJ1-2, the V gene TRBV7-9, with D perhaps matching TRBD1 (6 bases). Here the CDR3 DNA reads TGTGCCAGCAGCTTAGCCCGACAGGTGGACTATGGCTACACCTTC. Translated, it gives CASSLARQVDYGYTF.